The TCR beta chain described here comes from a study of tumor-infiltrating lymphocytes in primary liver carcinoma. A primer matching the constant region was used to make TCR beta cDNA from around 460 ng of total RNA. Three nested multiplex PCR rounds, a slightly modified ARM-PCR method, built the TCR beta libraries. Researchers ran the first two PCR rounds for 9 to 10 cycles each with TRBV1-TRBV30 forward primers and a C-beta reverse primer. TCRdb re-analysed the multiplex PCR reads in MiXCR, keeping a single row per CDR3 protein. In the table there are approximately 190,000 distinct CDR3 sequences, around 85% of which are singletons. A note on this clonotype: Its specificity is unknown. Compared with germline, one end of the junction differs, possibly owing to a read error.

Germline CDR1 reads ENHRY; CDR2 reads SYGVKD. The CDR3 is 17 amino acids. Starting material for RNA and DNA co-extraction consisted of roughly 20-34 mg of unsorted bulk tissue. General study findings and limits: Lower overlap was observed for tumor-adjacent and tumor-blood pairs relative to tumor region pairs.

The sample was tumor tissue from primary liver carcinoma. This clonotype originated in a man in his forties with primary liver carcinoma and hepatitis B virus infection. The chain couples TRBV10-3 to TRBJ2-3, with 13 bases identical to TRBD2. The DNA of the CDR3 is TGTGCCATCCGTGCGGGGACTAGCGGGGTGGCCCGAGATACGCATTATTTT. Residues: CAIRAGTSGVARDTHYF.